This TCR beta chain was obtained from a study of cytomegalovirus exposure and HLA in healthy donors. Study-level results: Association of a missense DCLRE1C variant with TCR beta V- and J-gene trimming was reported in a later analysis. Associated with cytomegalovirus, according to the listing, were 164 TCR beta chains.

The CDR3 runs to 16 residues. CDR1 MNHEY and CDR2 SMNVEV come from the germline V gene (reference sequence). V lost 0 bases, J lost 1 base, and 11 bases lay in between. A note on this clone: Its antigen is not identified.

Primers: 60 Vbeta forward and 13 Jbeta reverse. The table came from immunoSEQ multiplex PCR; TCRdb's copy has only in-frame clones and leaves some out. The repertoire table contains around 100,000 clones. This clonotype originated in a man in his forties in good health and CMV-seropositive. The sequenced material came from PBMCs. V and J are TRBV27 and TRBJ2-3, with D perhaps TRBD2 (6 bases). DNA for the CDR3: TGTGCCAGCAGTTTATCGGAGGGTATTCGCACAGATACGCAGTATTTT. It is translated as CASSLSEGIRTDTQYF.